This T cell receptor (beta chain) is drawn from a study of OX40 agonist ivuxolimab in advanced cancers. As to this clone: Its specificity is not known.

Germline V CDR1 and CDR2: SGHVS, FNYEAQ. Trimming took 2 bases from V and 3 from J; bases not matched to a gene: 1. CDR3 length: 15 amino acids. Whole-study findings and limits: Some nonresponders also had low normalized T-cell clonal expansion. Blood T cells, both CD4+ and CD8+, expanded clonally by week 6 at 0.1 to 3.0 mg/kg.

Clones were read by immunoSEQ multiplex PCR, and TCRdb kept only the in-frame ones, dropping some. This table holds 50,000 or so clones, about 93% found once. The chain has TRBV7-6 and TRBJ2-3; the match to TRBD2 covers 11 bases. Specimen: CD4+ or CD8+ T cells sorted from blood, collected in a trial of the OX40 agonist ivuxolimab. This TCR was recovered from an adult with an advanced solid tumor such as melanoma, head and neck, liver or kidney cancer. The CDR3 DNA sequence: TGTGCCAGCAGCTTAACTAGCGGGAGAACAGATACGCAGTATTTT. As protein: CASSLTSGRTDTQYF.